A selection of T cell receptor beta chains follows, all from one sample in a study of blood T cell repertoires in COVID-19. The repertoire was sequenced with immunoSEQ multiplex PCR; TCRdb's copy has only in-frame clones and lacks some. The table records roughly 140,000 clones, around nine tenths of them present only once. Sequencing input: peripheral blood. These receptors all stem from a human donor in a cohort sampled during active COVID-19. Each CDR3 is given with its conserved first and last residue. D genes are given only for firm matches. Not every row has a clone size; where given, it reads once, few, many or a size class.

clone_size d_call cdr3_length j_call v_call cdr3_nt cdr3_aa
- TRBD1 14 TRBJ1-6 TRBV27 TGTGCCAGCAGTCCCGGGACAGATAATTCACCCCTCCACTTT CASSPGTDNSPLHF
- - 13 TRBJ2-2 TRBV4-1 TGCGCCAGCAGCCAACAGGGCCCCGGGGAGCTGTTTTTT CASSQQGPGELFF
once - 13 TRBJ2-7 TRBV12-3/TRBV12-4 TGTGCCAGCAGGTTAGGGTCGCAAGCCGAGCAGTACTTC CASRLGSQAEQYF
once TRBD1 14 TRBJ1-2 TRBV3-1/TRBV3-2 TGTGCCAGCAGCCGGACAGGGGGCTCGGGTGGCTACACCTTC CASSRTGGSGGYTF
once - 15 TRBJ2-7 TRBV19 TGTGCCAGTAGTGGCCGGCAGGGTAGAGGCTACGAGCAGTACTTC CASSGRQGRGYEQYF
- TRBD2 14 TRBJ2-1 TRBV4-3 TGCGCCAGCAGCGCCGGGGGGGTCTACAATGAGCAGTTCTTC CASSAGGVYNEQFF
- TRBD1 14 TRBJ1-1 TRBV28 TGTGCCAGCAGTGACAGGGTTCGGAGCGCTGAAGCTTTCTTT CASSDRVRSAEAFF
- TRBD2 16 TRBJ2-7 TRBV27 TGTGCCAGCAGTTTATCGGGGACTAGCGGGGTAAGGGAGCAGTACTTC CASSLSGTSGVREQYF
- TRBD1 15 TRBJ1-1 TRBV5-1 TGCGCCAGCAGCCCGGGGACAGCTTTGAACACTGAAGCTTTCTTT CASSPGTALNTEAFF
- TRBD2 14 TRBJ2-5 TRBV5-4 TGTGCCAGCAGCTCCGGACTAGTCCAAGAGACCCAGTACTTC CASSSGLVQETQYF
once - 15 TRBJ2-1 TRBV7-9 TGTGCCAGCAGCTTGTCGGTTACCACCTACAATGAGCAGTTCTTC CASSLSVTTYNEQFF
- - 12 TRBJ2-3 TRBV18 TGTGCCAGCTCACCTACAACAGATACGCAGTATTTT CASSPTTDTQYF
- TRBD2 19 TRBJ2-5 TRBV6-2/TRBV6-3 TGTGCCAGCAGTTACTCACAAACGACTAGCGGGACATCCCAAGAGACCCAGTACTTC CASSYSQTTSGTSQETQYF
- - 13 TRBJ2-7 TRBV6-2/TRBV6-3 TGTGCCAGCAGTATGTCTAGCCTTTTAGGGCAGTACTTC CASSMSSLLGQYF
few - 13 TRBJ1-5 TRBV28 TGTGCCAGCCGAGGGTATGGTGGTCAGCCCCAGCATTTT CASRGYGGQPQHF
- - 14 TRBJ1-1 TRBV6-5 TGTGCCAGCAAGCCGGGTATGGGGAACACTGAAGCTTTCTTT CASKPGMGNTEAFF
- TRBD2 13 TRBJ2-3 TRBV14 TGTGCCAGCAGCCAAGGGGGACTAGCCGGGCAGTATTTT CASSQGGLAGQYF
few TRBD1 18 TRBJ2-3 TRBV10-3 TGTGCCATCAGTGAGCCGGCCCGGGACAGGGGGCGATGGAATACGCAGTATTTT CAISEPARDRGRWNTQYF
- - 15 TRBJ1-4 TRBV15 TGTGCCACCAGCAGAGATGGGGGCCCCGCCGAAAAACTGTTTTTT CATSRDGGPAEKLFF
- TRBD2 14 TRBJ2-5 TRBV30 TGTGCCTCCGCGACTAGCGGGAGTCTAGAGACCCAGTACTTC CASATSGSLETQYF
- TRBD1 16 TRBJ1-4 TRBV6-5 TGTGCCAGCAGTTACGAGGGGACAGCGAATAATGAAAAACTGTTTTTT CASSYEGTANNEKLFF
- - 16 TRBJ1-1 TRBV28 TGTGCCAGCAGTTTAACTTCCGCTTTAATGAACACTGAAGCTTTCTTT CASSLTSALMNTEAFF
- TRBD1 18 TRBJ1-6 TRBV7-6 TGTGCCAGCAGCCGGACAGGTATCCCTTTGGTTTATAATTCACCCCTCCACTTT CASSRTGIPLVYNSPLHF
- TRBD1 16 TRBJ2-1 TRBV27 TGTGCCAGCAGAACCGGGACAGGGAGCTCCTACAATGAGCAGTTCTTC CASRTGTGSSYNEQFF
- - 15 TRBJ2-3 TRBV2 TGTGCCAGCACCCAATCCCGGGGGAGTCCAGATACGCAGTATTTT CASTQSRGSPDTQYF
few TRBD2 17 TRBJ2-3 TRBV10-3 TGTGCCATCAGTAGAACCGGGACTAGCGGGAGTAGAGATACGCAGTATTTT CAISRTGTSGSRDTQYF
- TRBD2 17 TRBJ2-3 TRBV19 TGTGCCAGTAGTATCCGCATAGCGGGAGGGCCCTCAGATACGCAGTATTTT CASSIRIAGGPSDTQYF
once TRBD2 16 TRBJ2-3 TRBV7-7 TGTGCTAGCAGCTTAGGTTCGGGGGAGGGCGCAGATACGCAGTATTTT CASSLGSGEGADTQYF
- - 12 TRBJ2-1 TRBV10-3 TGTGCCAGTACGGACAGCTACAATGAGCAGTTCTTC CASTDSYNEQFF
- TRBD2 13 TRBJ2-7 TRBV28 TGTGCCAGCAGTCTAGCGGTAACCTACGAGCAGTACTTC CASSLAVTYEQYF
- - 13 TRBJ2-1 TRBV7-9 TGTGCCAGCAGCTTAGTGTATATCAATGAGCAGTTCTTC CASSLVYINEQFF
once - 14 TRBJ2-7 TRBV7-2 TGTGCCAGCAGCCCTGACAGGTCTACCTACGAGCAGTACTTC CASSPDRSTYEQYF
- - 16 TRBJ1-6 TRBV2 TGTGCCAGCAGCCTAAAGGCAGGGGACCATCGGGGACCCCTCCACTTT CASSLKAGDHRGPLHF
- - 15 TRBJ2-3 TRBV7-2 TGTGCCAGCAGCCCGCGGACTATCCGCACAGATACGCAGTATTTT CASSPRTIRTDTQYF
- TRBD1 16 TRBJ1-2 TRBV6-1 TGTGCCAGCAGTGAACCGACGGCAGGGGGCGGCTATGGCTACACCTTC CASSEPTAGGGYGYTF
- TRBD1 15 TRBJ2-7 TRBV4-1 TGCGCCAGCAGCCTGACCGGGACAGGGTCCTACGAGCAGTACTTC CASSLTGTGSYEQYF
- TRBD2 14 TRBJ2-7 TRBV3-1/TRBV3-2 TGTGCCAGCAGCCGCGGAAGGACTAGCACCGAGCAGTACTTC CASSRGRTSTEQYF
- TRBD1 16 TRBJ2-3 TRBV19 TGTGCCAGTAGTACGAGGACAGGGGCTTTTACAGATACGCAGTATTTT CASSTRTGAFTDTQYF
- TRBD1 17 TRBJ2-3 TRBV9 TGTGCCAGCAGCAAATCCGGGACAGGGTTACGCACAGATACGCAGTATTTT CASSKSGTGLRTDTQYF
few - 13 TRBJ1-5 TRBV30 TGTGCCTGGAGTATAGATAGCAATCAGCCCCAGCATTTT CAWSIDSNQPQHF
- - 13 TRBJ1-6 TRBV6-5 TGTGCCAGCGCCTCTCGGGGTTTGTCACCCCTCCACTTT CASASRGLSPLHF
- TRBD1 13 TRBJ2-7 TRBV11-2 TGTGCCAGCAGTTCTACAGGGGGCTACGAGCAGTACTTC CASSSTGGYEQYF
- - 14 TRBJ2-3 TRBV4-1 TGCGCCAGCAGCCTCGGACAGAGCACAGATACGCAGTATTTT CASSLGQSTDTQYF
many - 14 TRBJ1-3 TRBV30 TGTGCCTGGAATCCAGGGGTTAGGGGAAACACCATATATTTT CAWNPGVRGNTIYF
- TRBD1 15 TRBJ2-3 TRBV11-2 TGTGCCAGCAGCTTACAGGGGGCCGGAACAGATACGCAGTATTTT CASSLQGAGTDTQYF
- TRBD1 15 TRBJ2-3 TRBV5-1 TGCGCCAGCAGCAACGAGGGGGCGGAGGCAGATACGCAGTATTTT CASSNEGAEADTQYF
- TRBD1 15 TRBJ2-5 TRBV28 TGTGCCAGCAGTTTTGATGGGACAGGGGGTGGGACCCAGTACTTC CASSFDGTGGGTQYF
- - 14 TRBJ1-1 TRBV19 TGTGCCAGTAGTATAGATTCGAGGAACACTGAAGCTTTCTTT CASSIDSRNTEAFF
- TRBD1 16 TRBJ1-1 TRBV18 TGTGCCAGCTCACCACGACAGGGCGAAATGAACACTGAAGCTTTCTTT CASSPRQGEMNTEAFF
- - 15 TRBJ2-7 TRBV28 TGTGCCAGCAGTTTAGTCCGACAGAGATCCTACGAGCAGTACTTC CASSLVRQRSYEQYF
- TRBD1 15 TRBJ2-7 TRBV4-1 TGCGCCAGCAGCGACCCCCGGGACAGGGGGCGCGAGCAGTACTTC CASSDPRDRGREQYF
- TRBD2 17 TRBJ2-1 TRBV19 TGTGCCAGTAGTATATTCGGGTCAGCGGGGGCGGGCAATGAGCAGTTCTTC CASSIFGSAGAGNEQFF
- - 13 TRBJ2-7 TRBV12-3/TRBV12-4 TGTGCCAGCAGTTTGGGCCGCTCCTACGAGCAGTACTTC CASSLGRSYEQYF
- TRBD2 15 TRBJ2-3 TRBV6-5 TGTGCCAGCAGGCCTATACTAGCGGGGGGAGATACGCAGTATTTT CASRPILAGGDTQYF
many - 14 TRBJ1-2 TRBV19 TGTGCCAGTATCCCGACTGGAGGGAGCGTGGGCTACACCTTC CASIPTGGSVGYTF
- - 14 TRBJ2-7 TRBV6-5 TGTGCCAGCAGATCCCAGGGGTCTTCCTACGAGCAGTACTTC CASRSQGSSYEQYF
- TRBD1 18 TRBJ2-3 TRBV7-2 TGTGCCAGCAGCTTAAGGGCACCGGGACAGGGGGCCACAGATACGCAGTATTTT CASSLRAPGQGATDTQYF